This is a list of T cell receptor beta chains from one sample in a study of cytomegalovirus exposure and HLA in healthy donors. TCRdb keeps only in-frame clones here, not all; method: immunoSEQ multiplex PCR. The data show about 200,000 clones, 60% to 80% seen once. The sample was PBMCs. The receptors shown here come from a man in his late teens or twenties in good health and CMV-seronegative. Both conserved end residues are part of each CDR3. D genes are given only for firm matches. Clone size is not always given. Where it is, it says once, few, many or a class for expanded clones.

j_gene: TRBJ2-7; len: 13; abundance: .; d_gene: .; v_gene: TRBV10-3; CDR3aa: CAIGLDNYYEQYF; CDR3nt: TGTGCCATCGGGCTGGACAACTACTACGAGCAGTACTTC
j_gene: TRBJ1-1; len: 14; abundance: .; d_gene: .; v_gene: TRBV10-1; CDR3aa: CASSDGVWDTEAFF; CDR3nt: TGCGCCAGCAGTGACGGGGTTTGGGACACTGAAGCTTTCTTT
j_gene: TRBJ1-4; len: 16; abundance: once; d_gene: TRBD1; v_gene: TRBV27; CDR3aa: CASSLLAGTGDEKLFF; CDR3nt: TGTGCCAGCAGTTTACTCGCCGGGACAGGGGATGAAAAACTGTTTTTT
j_gene: TRBJ2-3; len: 15; abundance: .; d_gene: TRBD1; v_gene: TRBV11-3; CDR3aa: CASSLRTGLTDTQYF; CDR3nt: TGTGCCAGCAGCCTACGGACAGGGCTGACAGATACGCAGTATTTT
j_gene: TRBJ1-4; len: 16; abundance: .; d_gene: TRBD1; v_gene: TRBV18; CDR3aa: CASSPLGQGAGEKLFF; CDR3nt: TGTGCCAGCTCACCGCTGGGACAGGGGGCTGGAGAAAAACTGTTTTTT
j_gene: TRBJ2-7; len: 14; abundance: few; d_gene: TRBD1; v_gene: TRBV9; CDR3aa: CASSQRDSSYEQYF; CDR3nt: TGTGCCAGCAGCCAAAGGGACAGTAGCTACGAGCAGTACTTC
j_gene: TRBJ2-1; len: 12; abundance: .; d_gene: .; v_gene: TRBV2; CDR3aa: CASSDPDNEQFF; CDR3nt: TGTGCCAGCAGTGACCCAGACAATGAGCAGTTCTTC
j_gene: TRBJ2-5; len: 16; abundance: once; d_gene: TRBD1; v_gene: TRBV12-5; CDR3aa: CASRGGGTGPQETQYF; CDR3nt: TGTGCTAGCCGCGGAGGGGGGACAGGCCCGCAAGAGACCCAGTACTTC
j_gene: TRBJ1-2; len: 14; abundance: .; d_gene: TRBD1; v_gene: TRBV19; CDR3aa: CASNPGQGGYGYTF; CDR3nt: TGTGCCAGTAACCCGGGACAGGGAGGCTATGGCTACACCTTC
j_gene: TRBJ2-1; len: 15; abundance: once; d_gene: TRBD1; v_gene: TRBV4-3; CDR3aa: CASTLGTGLYNEQFF; CDR3nt: TGCGCCAGCACGTTGGGGACAGGGCTCTACAATGAGCAGTTCTTC
j_gene: TRBJ1-4; len: 15; abundance: .; d_gene: .; v_gene: TRBV6-5; CDR3aa: CASSYLRDINEKLFF; CDR3nt: TGTGCCAGCAGTTACCTCCGGGACATTAATGAAAAACTGTTTTTT
j_gene: TRBJ2-3; len: 16; abundance: .; d_gene: .; v_gene: TRBV4-3; CDR3aa: CASSQDSASARDTQYF; CDR3nt: TGCGCCAGCAGCCAAGATTCGGCTAGCGCTCGGGATACGCAGTATTTT
j_gene: TRBJ2-7; len: 14; abundance: .; d_gene: .; v_gene: TRBV14; CDR3aa: CASSQAGVLGEQYF; CDR3nt: TGTGCCAGCAGCCAAGCAGGGGTCCTCGGCGAGCAGTACTTC
j_gene: TRBJ1-4; len: 13; abundance: .; d_gene: .; v_gene: TRBV7-9; CDR3aa: CASSLASGEKLFF; CDR3nt: TGTGCCAGCAGCTTGGCCAGCGGTGAAAAACTGTTTTTT
j_gene: TRBJ1-1; len: 13; abundance: .; d_gene: TRBD1; v_gene: TRBV9; CDR3aa: CASSVEGATEAFF; CDR3nt: TGTGCCAGCAGCGTAGAGGGGGCCACTGAAGCTTTCTTT